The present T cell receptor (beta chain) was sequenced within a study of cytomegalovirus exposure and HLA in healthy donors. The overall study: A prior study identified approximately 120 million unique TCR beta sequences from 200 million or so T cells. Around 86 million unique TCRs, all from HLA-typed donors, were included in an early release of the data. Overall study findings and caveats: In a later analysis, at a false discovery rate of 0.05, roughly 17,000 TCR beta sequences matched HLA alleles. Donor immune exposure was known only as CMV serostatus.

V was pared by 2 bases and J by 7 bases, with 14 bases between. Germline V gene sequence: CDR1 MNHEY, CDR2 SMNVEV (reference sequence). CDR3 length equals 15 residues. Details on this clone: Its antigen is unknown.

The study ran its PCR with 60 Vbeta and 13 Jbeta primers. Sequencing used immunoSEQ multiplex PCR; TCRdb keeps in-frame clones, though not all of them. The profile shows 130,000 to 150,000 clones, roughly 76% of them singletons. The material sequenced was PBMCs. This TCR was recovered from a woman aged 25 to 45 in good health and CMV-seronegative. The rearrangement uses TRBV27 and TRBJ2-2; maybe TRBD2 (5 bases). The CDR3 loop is CASSLSGSRFGELFF. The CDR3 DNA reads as TGTGCCAGCAGTTTAAGTGGGAGTCGTTTCGGGGAGCTGTTTTTT.